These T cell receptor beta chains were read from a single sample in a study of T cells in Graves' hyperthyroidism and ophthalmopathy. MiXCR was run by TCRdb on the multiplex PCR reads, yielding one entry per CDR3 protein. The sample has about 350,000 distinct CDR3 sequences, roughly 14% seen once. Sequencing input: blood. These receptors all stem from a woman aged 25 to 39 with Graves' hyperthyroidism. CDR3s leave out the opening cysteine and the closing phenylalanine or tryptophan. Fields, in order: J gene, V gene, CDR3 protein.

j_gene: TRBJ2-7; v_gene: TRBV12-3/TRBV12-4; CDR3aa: ASTPGQGAQEQY
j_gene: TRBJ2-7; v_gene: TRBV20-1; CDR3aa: SASSQTLSYEQY
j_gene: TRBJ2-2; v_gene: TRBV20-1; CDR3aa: SARIQGTGELF
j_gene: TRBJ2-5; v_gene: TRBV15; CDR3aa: ATSRRGQEETQY
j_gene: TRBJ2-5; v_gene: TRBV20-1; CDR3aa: SATDQGRPVQETQY
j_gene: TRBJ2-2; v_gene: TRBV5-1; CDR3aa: ASSLDRDPRGGELF
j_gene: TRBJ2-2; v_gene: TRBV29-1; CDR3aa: SVDGGGELF
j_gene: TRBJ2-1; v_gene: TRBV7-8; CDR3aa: ASIPQGGRYNEQF
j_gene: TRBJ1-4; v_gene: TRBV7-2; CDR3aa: ASSRNQGNEKLF
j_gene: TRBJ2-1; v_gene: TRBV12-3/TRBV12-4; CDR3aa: ASSLNPRDSLNEQF
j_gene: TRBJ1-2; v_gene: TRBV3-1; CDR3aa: ASSRETGQGTGYT
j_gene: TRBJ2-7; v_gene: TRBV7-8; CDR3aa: ASSQGLAAAGSYEQY
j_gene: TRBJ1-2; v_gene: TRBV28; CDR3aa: ASSLMTGLGYT
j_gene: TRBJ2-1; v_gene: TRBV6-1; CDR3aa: ASSIQGREQF
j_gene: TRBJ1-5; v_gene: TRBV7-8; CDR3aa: ASSPDRGGNQPQH
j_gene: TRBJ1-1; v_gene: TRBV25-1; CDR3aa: ASLPRIGMNTEAF
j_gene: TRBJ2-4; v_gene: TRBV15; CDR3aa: ATSKAILLAKNIQY
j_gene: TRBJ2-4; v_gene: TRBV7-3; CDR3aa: ASTRLATHGNIQY
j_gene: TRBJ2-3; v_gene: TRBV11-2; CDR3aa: ASSLGAVAQY
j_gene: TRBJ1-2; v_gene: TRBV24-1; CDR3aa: ATSESRGGGYT
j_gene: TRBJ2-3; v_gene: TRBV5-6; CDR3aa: ASSRQRMGLTDTQY
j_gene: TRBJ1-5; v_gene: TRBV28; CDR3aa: ASSVGQGFRQPQH
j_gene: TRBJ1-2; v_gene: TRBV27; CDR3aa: ASSLVAVGNYGYT
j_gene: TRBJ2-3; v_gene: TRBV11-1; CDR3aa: ASSPRDRADTQY
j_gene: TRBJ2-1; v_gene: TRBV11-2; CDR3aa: ASSLSAFSAGGRDEQF
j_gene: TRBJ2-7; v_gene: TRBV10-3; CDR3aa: AISDQAKPSYEQY